These 8 T cell receptor beta chains came from one sample sequenced in a study of cytomegalovirus exposure and HLA in healthy donors. Generated by immunoSEQ multiplex PCR, the TCRdb table keeps only in-frame clones and is missing some. Of over 150,000 clones listed, about 90% are singletons. Material for sequencing was PBMCs. Receptors originate from a man between 18 and 29 years old in good health and CMV-seropositive.

The V gene is TRBV14, the J gene TRBJ2-2; 8 bases map to TRBD2. This CDR3 spans 17 amino acids. The germline V gene has CDR1 SGHDN and CDR2 FVKESK. Trimming took 4 bases from V and 4 from J; bases not matched to a gene: 11. The CDR3 coding sequence is TGTGCCAGCAGCCCCGGGACTAGATTTGTTGGCACCGGGGAGCTGTTTTTT. Translation: CASSPGTRFVGTGELFF.

The chain has TRBV7-9 and TRBJ1-4; 8 bases map to TRBD1. After removal of 5 bases from V and 4 bases from J, the junction contained 6 bases not matched to a gene. This CDR3 region has 15 residues. CDR1 and CDR2 (germline): SEHNR, FQNEAQ (reference sequence). The CDR3, as DNA: TGTGCCAGCAGCCCAAGGACAGGGTATAATGAAAAACTGTTTTTT. Translation gives CASSPRTGYNEKLFF.

CDR3 amino acids: CASSSLAGGVGSYNEQFF. In nucleotides, the CDR3 is TGTGCCAGCAGTAGCCTAGCGGGAGGAGTTGGTAGCTACAATGAGCAGTTCTTC. The chain recombines TRBV28 with TRBJ2-1; 11 nucleotides match TRBD2. With V trimmed by 5 bases and J by 3 bases, 12 bases remained unmatched. The CDR3 loop spans 18 amino acids. From germline, CDR1 is MDHEN and CDR2 SYDVKM.

The gene calls are TRBV5-5 and TRBJ2-1; no definite D call. V lost 0 bases and J lost 2, with 12 bases in between. Germline V gene lookup returns CDR1 SGHKS and CDR2 YYEKEE (reference sequence). The CDR3 contains 16 residues. DNA for the CDR3: TGTGCCAGCAGCTTGGGTGGGCGCATCGCCTACAATGAGCAGTTCTTC. Amino acid sequence: CASSLGGRIAYNEQFF.

The V call is TRBV11-2, the J call TRBJ1-1; 7 bases line up with TRBD1. V was pared by 5 bases and J by 11 bases, with 17 bases of the junction left unmatched. CDR3 length: 15 amino acids. Germline loops: CDR1 SGHAT, CDR2 FQNNGV. CDR3: CASSGDREKLTKAFF. Here the CDR3 DNA reads TGTGCCAGCAGCGGAGACAGGGAGAAGCTTACCAAGGCTTTCTTT.

The rearrangement joins TRBV5-1 to TRBJ1-2; a weak D match, TRBD1 (6 bases). CDR1 is SGHRS and CDR2 is YFSETQ in the germline V gene. V gave up 0 bases and J gave up 6 bases, with 15 bases separating them. This CDR3 is 15 amino acids long. This CDR3 is CASSLAGGQQDGYTF. The CDR3 nucleotides read TGCGCCAGCAGCTTGGCCGGTGGACAGCAGGATGGCTACACCTTC.

The chain carries TRBV28 and TRBJ1-1, with TRBD1 matching over 8 bases. The CDR3 covers 15 residues. V trimming: 0 bases; J trimming: 5 bases; junction bases outside the gene matches: 5. Germline CDR1 reads MDHEN; CDR2 reads SYDVKM. CDR3 amino acids: CASSLWTGAQTEAFF. The CDR3 DNA sequence: TGTGCCAGCAGTTTATGGACAGGGGCGCAAACTGAAGCTTTCTTT.

The chain recombines TRBV2 with TRBJ2-2; D might be TRBD2 (6 bases). The ends were cut back, 8 bases at V and 4 bases at J, with 17 bases in the middle. Germline V gives CDR1 SNHLY, CDR2 FYNNEI. CDR3 size: 15 residues. DNA for the CDR3: TGTGCCAGCGCACCCCCGGGACTTAGCACCGGGGAGCTGTTTTTT. This translates into CASAPPGLSTGELFF. The variable domain in full, completed from reference TRBV2 and TRBJ2-2, reads EPEVTQTPSHQVTQMGQEVILRCVPISNHLYFYWYRQILGQKVEFLVSFYNNEISEKSEIFDDQFSVERPDGSNFTLKIRSTKLEDSAMYFCASAPPGLSTGELFFGEGSRLTVL.